These T cell receptor beta chains were read from a single sample in a study of blood T cell repertoires in COVID-19. The repertoire was sequenced with immunoSEQ multiplex PCR; TCRdb's copy has only in-frame clones and lacks some. The sample has 300,000 or so clones; approximately 89% are singletons. What was sequenced was PBMCs or T cells enriched from blood (not recorded which). These receptors originate from a woman between 45 and 65 years old who had been exposed to COVID-19. The CDR3 runs from the conserved cysteine through the conserved F or W. D genes are given only for firm matches. Some rows mark clone size as missing; the rest say once, few, many or name a class of expanded clone.

d_call: TRBD2
v_call: TRBV24-1
j_call: TRBJ2-7
clone_size: NA
cdr3_aa: CATQARRGASSYEQYF

d_call: NA
v_call: TRBV3-1/TRBV3-2
j_call: TRBJ2-7
clone_size: NA
cdr3_aa: CASSQVPRAAGEQYF

d_call: NA
v_call: TRBV5-1
j_call: TRBJ1-1
clone_size: NA
cdr3_aa: CASSWPRDRGANTEAFF

d_call: NA
v_call: TRBV19
j_call: TRBJ1-5
clone_size: NA
cdr3_aa: CASSTDFGDSNQPQHF

d_call: TRBD1
v_call: TRBV27
j_call: TRBJ1-2
clone_size: NA
cdr3_aa: CASSPRTGGIYYGYTF

d_call: NA
v_call: TRBV27
j_call: TRBJ2-2
clone_size: NA
cdr3_aa: CASSPPGTGELFF

d_call: TRBD2
v_call: TRBV14
j_call: TRBJ2-1
clone_size: NA
cdr3_aa: CASSLLSGGLYNEQFF

d_call: TRBD1
v_call: TRBV5-1
j_call: TRBJ2-7
clone_size: NA
cdr3_aa: CASSPRTGDYEQYF

d_call: TRBD1
v_call: TRBV28
j_call: TRBJ1-6
clone_size: NA
cdr3_aa: CASSLYLDRGSGSPLHF

d_call: TRBD2
v_call: TRBV28
j_call: TRBJ2-1
clone_size: NA
cdr3_aa: CASKLAGGYNEQFF

d_call: TRBD2
v_call: TRBV7-9
j_call: TRBJ2-3
clone_size: NA
cdr3_aa: CASSPGLAGGTDTQYF

d_call: NA
v_call: TRBV6-5
j_call: TRBJ2-1
clone_size: NA
cdr3_aa: CASSYSLAGSYNEQFF

d_call: NA
v_call: TRBV5-1
j_call: TRBJ2-5
clone_size: NA
cdr3_aa: CASSLAFETQYF

d_call: NA
v_call: TRBV19
j_call: TRBJ2-3
clone_size: NA
cdr3_aa: CASSLRGGDTQYF

d_call: NA
v_call: TRBV5-1
j_call: TRBJ2-3
clone_size: NA
cdr3_aa: CASSSGTLSTDTQYF

d_call: TRBD1
v_call: TRBV7-2
j_call: TRBJ2-7
clone_size: NA
cdr3_aa: CASSPRQGAGEQYF

d_call: TRBD2
v_call: TRBV7-2
j_call: TRBJ2-3
clone_size: NA
cdr3_aa: CASSLVAGTDTQYF

d_call: NA
v_call: TRBV4-1
j_call: TRBJ1-2
clone_size: once
cdr3_aa: CASSQDPAGGQGKLTGYTF